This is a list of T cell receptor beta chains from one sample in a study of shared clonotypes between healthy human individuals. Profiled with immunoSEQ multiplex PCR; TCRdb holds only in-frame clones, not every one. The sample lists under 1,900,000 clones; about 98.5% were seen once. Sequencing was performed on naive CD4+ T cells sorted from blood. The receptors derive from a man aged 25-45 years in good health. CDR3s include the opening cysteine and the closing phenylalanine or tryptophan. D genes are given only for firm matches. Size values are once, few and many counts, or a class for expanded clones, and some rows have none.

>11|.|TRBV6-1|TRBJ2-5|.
CASRSPVAQYF
TGTGCCAGCAGGTCCCCTGTTGCCCAGTACTTC
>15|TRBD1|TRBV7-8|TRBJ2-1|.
CASSLVRDSRLEQFF
TGTGCCAGCAGCTTAGTACGGGACAGTCGACTTGAGCAGTTCTTC
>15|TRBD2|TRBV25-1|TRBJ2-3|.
CASSTSALITDTQYF
TGTGCCAGCAGTACTAGCGCGTTGATCACAGATACGCAGTATTTT
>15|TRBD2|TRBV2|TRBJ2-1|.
CASSGALAAYNEQFF
TGTGCCAGCAGTGGGGCACTAGCGGCCTACAATGAGCAGTTCTTC
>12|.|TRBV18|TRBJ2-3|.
CASSNRTRMEYF
TGTGCCAGCTCTAACCGTACACGTATGGAGTATTTT
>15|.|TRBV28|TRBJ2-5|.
CASSFYRAKEETQYF
TGTGCCAGCAGTTTCTACCGGGCGAAGGAAGAGACCCAGTACTTC
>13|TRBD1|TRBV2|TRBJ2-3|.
CASSADRGDTQYF
TGTGCCAGCAGCGCGGACAGGGGAGATACGCAGTATTTT
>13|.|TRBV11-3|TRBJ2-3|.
CASSSRGPDTQYF
TGTGCCAGCAGCTCCCGGGGGCCAGATACGCAGTATTTT
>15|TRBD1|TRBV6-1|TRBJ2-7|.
CASRVDRALLYEQYF
TGTGCCAGCAGGGTGGACAGGGCCCTCCTATACGAGCAGTACTTC
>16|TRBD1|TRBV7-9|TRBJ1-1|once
CASSSDRGREETEAFF
TGTGCCAGCAGCTCGGACAGGGGGCGCGAGGAAACTGAAGCTTTCTTT
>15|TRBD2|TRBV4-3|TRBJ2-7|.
CASSQRTSGSAEQYF
TGCGCCAGCAGCCAGAGGACTAGCGGGAGTGCCGAGCAGTACTTC
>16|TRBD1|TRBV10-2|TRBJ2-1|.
CASSETDRSSYNEQFF
TGCGCCAGCAGCGAGACGGACAGGAGCTCCTACAATGAGCAGTTCTTC
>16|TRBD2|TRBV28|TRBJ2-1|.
CASSLGTSGRDNEQFF
TGTGCCAGCAGTTTAGGGACTAGCGGGAGGGACAATGAGCAGTTCTTC
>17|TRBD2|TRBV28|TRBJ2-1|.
CASSRTSGRAHYNEQFF
TGTGCCAGCAGTCGCACTAGCGGGAGGGCCCACTACAATGAGCAGTTCTTC
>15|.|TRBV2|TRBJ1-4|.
CASSHPGLIREKLFF
TGTGCCAGCAGTCACCCGGGACTTATTCGCGAAAAACTGTTTTTT
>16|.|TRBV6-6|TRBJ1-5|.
CASSYSRGSSNQPQHF
TGTGCCAGCAGTTACTCGAGGGGCAGCAGCAATCAGCCCCAGCATTTT